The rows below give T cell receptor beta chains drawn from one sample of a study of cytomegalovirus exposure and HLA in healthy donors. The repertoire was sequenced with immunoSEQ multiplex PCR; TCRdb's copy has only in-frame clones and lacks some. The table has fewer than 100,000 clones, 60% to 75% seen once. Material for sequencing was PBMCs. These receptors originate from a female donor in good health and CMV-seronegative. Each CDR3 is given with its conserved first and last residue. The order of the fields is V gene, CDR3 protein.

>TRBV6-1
CASSDVGLAGTDTQYF
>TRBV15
CATRGVRGTEAFF
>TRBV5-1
CASTLQETQYF
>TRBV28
CASSFADLNIQYF
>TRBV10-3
CAISELSQVFGYGYTF
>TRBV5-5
CASSGGQGGSGNTIYF
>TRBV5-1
CASSLLAGDPSSYEQYF
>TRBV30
CAWAGLSRNIQYF
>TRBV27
CASSIRRDTRPDSPLHF
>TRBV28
CASSLISTNEKLFF
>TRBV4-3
CASSQRPRGGTEAFF
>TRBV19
CASSILGQGLDQPQHF
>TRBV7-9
CASGQAGANTGELFF
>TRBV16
CASSHPLSEAFF
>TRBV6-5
CASRRAGGRTGELFF
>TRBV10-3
CAISEAPRGEKLFF
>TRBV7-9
CSSSFDYREQYF
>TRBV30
CAWSGDMNTEAFF
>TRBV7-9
CASSLAGAAEKLFF
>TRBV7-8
CASSLGLAASTVQYF
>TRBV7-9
CASSPRDTAFF
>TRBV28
CASSFEGSGYTF
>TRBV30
CAWSVLTRNSPLHF
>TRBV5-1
CASSLFQEDTQYF
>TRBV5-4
CASSLIWSSGSGETQYF
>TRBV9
CASSVGRGTLLGYTF
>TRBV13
CASEHGTGENEQYF
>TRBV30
CAWSLQGGHNSPLHF
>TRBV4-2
CASSLRRDSGRTTRGNEQFF
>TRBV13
CASSSPPGNTEAFF
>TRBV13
CASSENRGNTEAFF
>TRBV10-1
CASSPSALPYGYTF
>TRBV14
CASSPWTGDPYEQYF
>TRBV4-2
CASSQEGRGPLHF
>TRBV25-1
CASSEMGKDRDGYTF
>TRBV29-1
CSVARGTVDSYEQYF
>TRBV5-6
CASSSLAGGYNEQFF
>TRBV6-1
CASRESSYNEQFF
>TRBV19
CASSVGPSRVGYTF
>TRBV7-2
CASSITRGGTDTQYF
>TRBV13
CASSPMASGRYNEQFF